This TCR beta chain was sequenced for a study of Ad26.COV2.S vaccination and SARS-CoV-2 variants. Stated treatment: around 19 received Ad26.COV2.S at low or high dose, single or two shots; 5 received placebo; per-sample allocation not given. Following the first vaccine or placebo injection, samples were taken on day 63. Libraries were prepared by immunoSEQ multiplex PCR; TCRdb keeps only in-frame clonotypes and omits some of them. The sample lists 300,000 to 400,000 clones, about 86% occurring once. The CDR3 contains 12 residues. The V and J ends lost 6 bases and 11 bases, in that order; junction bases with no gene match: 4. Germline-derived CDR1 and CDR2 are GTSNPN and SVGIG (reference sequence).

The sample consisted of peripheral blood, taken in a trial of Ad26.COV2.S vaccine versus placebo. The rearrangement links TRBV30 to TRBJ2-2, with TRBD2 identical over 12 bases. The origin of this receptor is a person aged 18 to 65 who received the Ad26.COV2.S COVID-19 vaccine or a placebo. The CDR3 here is CACVLAGGELFF. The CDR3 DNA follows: TGTGCCTGCGTACTAGCGGGGGGTGAGCTGTTTTTT. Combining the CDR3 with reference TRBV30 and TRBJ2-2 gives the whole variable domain SQTIHQWPATLVQPVGSPLSLECTVEGTSNPNLYWYRQAAGRGLQLLFYSVGIGQISSEVPQNLSASRPQDRQFILSSKKLLLSDSGFYLCACVLAGGELFFGEGSRLTVL.